This TCR beta chain was profiled in a study of read filtering for tumor transcriptome and immune sequencing (dated by TCRdb to 2020 to 2022). With regard to the full study: The cohort was composed of roughly 18 male and roughly 15 female patients, with a mean age of around 66 years and an age range of roughly 45 to 85. By revised international staging, eight or nine patients were R-ISS I, about 16 were R-ISS II and about seven were R-ISS III. After DNase treatment, whole-transcriptome libraries were prepared using the TruSeq RNA Access Library Prep Kit. Per sample, about 4.05 to 10.27 million TCR-region mapped reads were obtained with IR-seq, compared with only roughly 80 to 1,300 with RNA-seq. TCR repertoires obtained by targeted immune repertoire sequencing and by bulk whole-transcriptome sequencing performed on the same bone marrow samples were compared. One of the main goals was to work out a read-filtering strategy for immune repertoire data, in particular whether clonotypes backed by only a single read should be removed.

Broader findings and caveats from the paper: The correlation between IR-seq and RNA-seq shared clonotype proportions was increased by removal of single-read clonotypes. In IR-seq, single-read clonotypes were approximately 80% of clonotypes but 3% to 4.5% of total reads; in RNA-seq they were approximately 73% of clonotypes and 35% to 55% of reads. Compared with RNA-seq, IR-seq captured clonotypes at much higher depth and more reliably, and a smaller IR-seq throughput was enough to identify most shared clonotypes. The sorted CD138-negative fraction was not purified T cells but a mixed bone marrow immune population.

From cysteine to phenylalanine, the CDR3 is 16 amino acids long. Only CDR3 DNA remains: 48 bases, in frame from the first base. From V the trimming removes 3 bases and from J it removes 4 bases, while the gene matches leave 10 bases of the junction unaccounted for. The germline V gene encodes CDR1 DFQATT and CDR2 SNEGSKA (reference sequence). Every patient had bone marrow sampled at the time of active disease. Ficoll-Hypaque density gradient centrifugation was used to isolate bone marrow mononuclear cells. Myeloma plasma cells were removed and CD138-negative cells were obtained by negative selection following labeling with CD138 magnetic microbeads on a MACS separator. Flow cytometry with CD138 antibodies on an Attune NxT was used to check how pure the isolated cells were. TRIzol reagent was used to extract total RNA, which was then quantified with a NanoDrop spectrophotometer. For each patient, paired RNA-seq and IR-seq were run on the CD138-negative bone marrow sample from that patient.

This clonotype showed up many times. It has no known antigen specificity. Within one base of it there is no much larger clone, and no base qualities were kept. TCR libraries were constructed from 400 ng RNA using the Immunoverse kit, and molecular barcoded adaptors covering alpha/delta and beta/gamma chains were employed. TCR library preparation used the same RNA that was used for transcriptome sequencing. An Illumina HiSeq 4000 with 2 x 150 cycles was used to sequence the TCR libraries. As for how the authors treated the data: MiXCR aligned TCR reads to human V, D, J and C references and assembled the aligned reads into CDR3 clonotypes, with quality filtering and error correction included. The tcR package in R was used for analysis of clonotype counts and gene usage diversity. For inspection of raw mapping reads, RNA-seq reads were mapped by STAR aligner version 2.5.3a onto GRCh37 of the human genome. To test the effect of sequencing depth on detected clonotypes, IR-seq fastq files were randomly downsampled using Seqtk 1.3. Starting from the raw public reads, TCRdb applied fastp trimming at Q25, assembled clones with MiXCR and retained in-frame beta chains. Each entry merges the rows of one CDR3 protein and shows their most common DNA and genes. None of the V and J calls come from the authors' own analysis; TCRdb made them. The sample table contains about 58,000 distinct CDR3 sequences; only one count was recorded for over 9% of them. Together, the top ten hold roughly 17% of the sample.

The origin of this receptor is a donor at least 40 years old with multiple myeloma. The V gene is TRBV20-1 and the J gene is TRBJ2-3; 10 bases in the middle match TRBD2. The sequenced sample consisted of a population of CD138-negative cells sorted from bone marrow. This specimen's cell subset or site label, per the study, means: bone marrow mononuclear cells depleted of CD138+ plasma/myeloma cells by negative magnetic selection. The sequenced DNA is TGCAGTGCTAGGCCGTTTCTAGCGGGGGTCCCAGATACGCAGTATTTT. Its translation reads: CSARPFLAGVPDTQYF.